Below are 10 T cell receptor beta chains sequenced from a single sample in a study of blood T cell repertoires in COVID-19. Profiled with immunoSEQ multiplex PCR; TCRdb holds only in-frame clones, not every one. The data contain a few hundred thousand clones, more than 75% of them seen just once; the ten biggest clones take up 9.5% to 15%. Sequencing was done on a sample of peripheral blood. The origin of the receptors is a human donor in a cohort sampled during active COVID-19.

This chain uses TRBV18 with TRBJ2-7; the D is unclear. Per the germline V gene, CDR1 is KGHSH and CDR2 is LQKENI. CDR3 length: 15 amino acids. Trimming removed 0 bases at V and 1 base at J, with 10 bases between. The DNA for the CDR3 is TGTGCCAGCTCACCACCTTCTTCCCAGTCCTACGAGCAGTACTTC. This translates into CASSPPSSQSYEQYF.

The genes are TRBV19 and TRBJ1-2; 9 bases match TRBD1. CDR3 length: 14 residues. Germline lookup yields CDR1 LNHDA and CDR2 SQIVND (reference sequence). The ends lost 6 bases at V and 5 bases at J; junction bases unmatched: 7. The DNA of the CDR3 is TGTGCCAGTAGCCCGGGACAGGGAAGGTATGGCTACACCTTC. Translation gives CASSPGQGRYGYTF.

V and J are TRBV6-1 and TRBJ1-6, with a weak D call TRBD1 (6 bases). The germline V gene has CDR1 MNHNS and CDR2 SASEGT. V lost 7 bases and J 6 bases, leaving 22 bases between the germline ends. There are 17 residues in the CDR3. The CDR3 is CASNQAGGSWGNSPLHF. CDR3 nucleotides: TGTGCCAGCAATCAAGCTGGGGGCTCGTGGGGTAATTCACCCCTCCACTTT.

The gene calls are TRBV28 and TRBJ1-4; 10 positions agree with TRBD1. There are 15 residues in the CDR3. Trimming removed 6 bases from V and 7 bases from J; junction bases left unmatched: 8. The germline V gene encodes CDR1 MDHEN and CDR2 SYDVKM. The CDR3 DNA is TGTGCCAGCAGCCTCCAGACAGGGGGCTCTGAAAAACTGTTTTTT. The encoded protein is CASSLQTGGSEKLFF.

The gene calls are TRBV6-6 and TRBJ1-1, with TRBD1 matching over 9 bases. Germline trimming cut 7 bases from V and 11 bases from J; bases unmatched to any gene: 8. Looked up from germline, CDR1 is MNHNY and CDR2 is SVGAGI (reference sequence). The CDR3 extends over 12 amino acids. Written as DNA, the CDR3 is TGTGCCAGCATCGAAGGGACAGGGCCGGCTTTCTTT. Encoded protein: CASIEGTGPAFF.

This chain links TRBV11-2 with TRBJ1-5, with D uncertain. This CDR3 has 14 amino acids. Germline V gene data show CDR1 as SGHAT and CDR2 as FQNNGV. V lost 4 bases and J lost 2, with 9 bases in between. CDR3 sequence reads: CASSYAGGNQPQHF. The CDR3 DNA reads as TGTGCCAGCAGCTACGCGGGAGGCAATCAGCCCCAGCATTTT.

This chain uses TRBV2 with TRBJ1-1; 11 nucleotides match TRBD1. The CDR3 sequence is 16 residues long. Germline V gene data show CDR1 as SNHLY and CDR2 as FYNNEI. The V segment lost 7 bases and the J segment 1 base; nucleotides outside the gene matches: 8. The CDR3 region has the DNA TGTGCCAGCATACAAGGGACAGGGGGTCAGAACACTGAAGCTTTCTTT. This gives the protein CASIQGTGGQNTEAFF.

The chain uses TRBV7-9 and TRBJ2-1; 10 nucleotides agree with TRBD2. The ends lost 0 bases at V and 8 bases at J; junction bases unmatched: 4. The CDR3 spans 15 residues. Germline-derived CDR1 and CDR2 are SEHNR and FQNEAQ (reference sequence). The CDR3 DNA is TGTGCCAGCAGCTTAGCATCGCTAGCGGGAGATGAGCAGTTCTTC. Translated, it gives CASSLASLAGDEQFF. Full variable domain (remainder filled in from reference TRBV7-9 and TRBJ2-1): DTGVSQNPRHKITKRGQNVTFRCDPISEHNRLYWYRQTLGQGPEFLTYFQNEAQLEKSRLLSDRFSAERPKGSFSTLEIQRTEQGDSAMYLCASSLASLAGDEQFFGPGTRLTVL.

The chain couples TRBV24-1 to TRBJ2-2, with D perhaps matching TRBD1 (5 bases). The CDR3 sequence is 14 residues long. Deletions cut 7 bases from V and 0 bases from J, with 8 bases between. Germline loops: CDR1 KGHDR, CDR2 SFDVKD. The CDR3 spells CATRSQANTGELFF. The DNA for the CDR3 is TGTGCCACCAGATCACAGGCGAACACCGGGGAGCTGTTTTTT.

The chain links TRBV7-9 to TRBJ2-1, with 8 nucleotides matching TRBD2. The CDR3 is 16 residues long. Germline assignment: CDR1 SEHNR and CDR2 FQNEAQ (reference sequence). V lost 1 base and J lost 7; bases outside the gene matches: 9. The CDR3 DNA reads TGTGCCAGCAGCTTAGGGGGGACTAGTTGGGCAAATGAGCAGTTCTTC. Its protein is CASSLGGTSWANEQFF.